The sequence of this T cell receptor beta chain was determined in a study of beta chain features in type 1 diabetes (dated by TCRdb to the late 2010s). With regard to the full study: No differences in mean age, gender distribution, total cell number or subset yield were found between patients and healthy donors. Across all samples, around 99 million sorted cells were examined, and cell number per subset correlated strongly with RNA yield. The study compared the TCRB repertoires of sorted circulating CD4+ T cell subsets in recently diagnosed type 1 diabetes patients with those in matched healthy donors. Regulatory and stem cell-like memory subsets were isolated from only 8 patients and roughly eight healthy donors, whereas naive and central memory subsets came from all 30 or so donors.

Compared with germline, V lacks 2 bases and J lacks 2 bases; bases without a gene match: 3. Via the germline V gene (reference sequence), CDR1 is SEHNR and CDR2 FQNEAQ. The CDR3 has 16 amino acids, counting the end cysteine and phenylalanine. The only DNA kept is the CDR3, 48 bases in frame from the first base. The High Capacity cDNA Reverse Transcription Kit was used to reverse transcribe all of the isolated RNA, meaning that expressed TCRB transcripts were what got sequenced. Deep immunoSEQ sequencing was performed on naive, central memory and regulatory T cell samples, with an average of roughly 3.6 million total reads per sample. Sorted cells were lysed in RLT buffer, and RNA was extracted using DNase-treated RNeasy Micro or Mini kits according to cell number. Each cell subset was processed separately to prevent cross-contamination, with patient and healthy donor samples processed together. The immunoSEQ multiplex PCR was used to amplify TCRB sequences from cDNA, generating 87-bp fragments that spanned the CDR3 region. Sequencing of the amplicons was performed on the Illumina HiSeq platform. The source study handled its data this way. PCR bias was corrected computationally using synthetic template baselines, and reads within Hamming distance 2 were collapsed, with unmergeable singletons discarded. Reads were aligned to IMGT to assign V, D and J genes, CDR3 length, and insertions or deletions at six rearrangement sites. Clonotype counts were normalized to sorted cell number within each subset before computing true diversity and Gini coefficients with the tcR R package. The overlap coefficient, calculated on TCRB nucleotide sequences, was used to measure repertoire sharing. Out-of-frame TCRB sequences from naive cells were analyzed as a proxy for the pre-selection repertoire. Sourced from immuneACCESS, this table was stored by TCRdb with only in-frame sequences that have V and J called. A share of the clones is absent; for the studies checked, an unresolved V gene accounts for under half, and the remainder has no known explanation. The DNA was the basis for D and trimming; V, J and clone size are from that table. The sample yields 850,000 to 900,000 clones; 17% were counted once. Around 0.02% of the sample rests with the top ten.

For this clone: Its antigen remains unidentified. Base-call qualities are not available, and no considerably larger clone is one nucleotide away.

A single peripheral blood draw of around 0.11 L on average was collected from each donor into heparinised tubes. A BD FACSAria II was used to sort naive, central memory, regulatory and stem cell-like memory CD4+ T cells with a panel that included CD45RO, CCR7, CD25, CD127, CD95 and CD27. A purity above 98% was achieved for all sorted populations. PBMCs were isolated right away by Lymphoprep density gradient centrifugation and were stained directly, without culture. So that batch effects would be minimized, each experiment stained and sorted samples in pairs, pairing one healthy donor with one patient. What the research found in general, with its limitations: Naive, central memory and regulatory TCRB repertoires appeared more similar among patients than among healthy donors. Shorter templates might have been favored by PCR, but patient and control samples were amplified and corrected together, so both groups would have been affected equally by any skew. Because cDNA rather than genomic DNA was sequenced, highly expressing activated cells could have been over-represented, although no difference in activation and CD3 levels was found between groups. In all four CD4+ subsets, TCRB CDR3 length was moderately but significantly shorter in type 1 diabetes patients. HLA sub-analyses involved small numbers of individuals, so any influence of HLA type on TCRB rearrangement remained unresolved. At VDJ recombination sites, patients with type 1 diabetes made fewer insertions and deleted more nucleotides, a pattern implying thymic rearrangement abnormalities.

The sample consisted of naive CD4+ T cells from blood. Interpreted using the paper, the cell subset or site label stands for: true naive CD4+ T cells. This sequence originates from a young woman in good health. The rearrangement combines TRBV7-9 with TRBJ2-2, and TRBD2 aligns with 9 junction nucleotides. CDR3 sequence: CASSLMTSGNTGELFF. The sequenced DNA is TGTGCCAGCAGCTTAATGACTAGCGGCAACACCGGGGAGCTGTTTTTT.